This is a list of T cell receptor beta chains from one sample in a study of cytomegalovirus exposure and HLA in healthy donors. Here immunoSEQ multiplex PCR was the method, and the copy in TCRdb shows in-frame clones only, minus some. In the table there are 68,000 or so clones, roughly nine tenths of which are singletons. Sequencing used PBMCs. All receptors come from a man younger than 30 in good health and CMV-seronegative. The CDR3 runs from the conserved cysteine through the conserved F or W. Fields, in order: D gene, J gene, V gene, CDR3 protein. A D gene is named only where the DNA matches it firmly.

-	TRBJ1-4	TRBV6-5	CASRTDGALNEKLFF
-	TRBJ2-1	TRBV7-2	CASSLILNNEQFF
TRBD1	TRBJ2-3	TRBV7-9	CASSKSRDRVDTQYF
-	TRBJ1-1	TRBV6-5	CATSWGGTEAFF
TRBD1	TRBJ2-7	TRBV27	CASSLSQGQGSHEQYF
-	TRBJ2-1	TRBV29-1	CSATPGGNEQFF
TRBD2	TRBJ2-5	TRBV30	CARGTSGPGETQYF
TRBD1	TRBJ2-3	TRBV5-1	CASSPGQGAADTQYF
-	TRBJ2-2	TRBV7-2	CASSQVPGELFF
-	TRBJ1-3	TRBV7-2	CASSLTGGVSGNTIYF
-	TRBJ2-6	TRBV10-3	CAISESIGGRANVLTF
TRBD2	TRBJ2-7	TRBV4-2	CASSQDLAGGPYEQYF
TRBD2	TRBJ2-1	TRBV11-3	CASSHGLAGLDEQFF
TRBD1	TRBJ2-1	TRBV7-9	CASSPRDRGYNEQFF